This T cell receptor (beta chain) was sequenced during a study of blood T cell repertoires in COVID-19. Donors in Cohort 3 counted as recovered after two negative PCRs, clearance, or symptom resolution. The germline CDR1 and CDR2 sequences are GTSNPN and SVGIG (reference sequence). The V and J ends lost 0 bases and 4 bases, in that order; junction bases with no gene match: 16. This CDR3 has 18 residues. Produced via immunoSEQ multiplex PCR; TCRdb's table is partial and in-frame only. The profile covers over 200,000 clones, with roughly 85% appearing a single time and roughly a sixth taken by the ten largest.

The V gene is TRBV30, the J gene TRBJ1-2, with 8 bases aligning to TRBD1. The TCR sequence derives from a man aged 35 to 55 who had recovered from COVID-19. Source material: PBMCs or T cells enriched from blood (not recorded which). The DNA for the CDR3 is TGTGCCTGGAGTGTAAGGCTTGGACAGGGCGGGACCCCCTATGGCTACACCTTC. Translated, it gives CAWSVRLGQGGTPYGYTF. The variable domain in full, completed from reference TRBV30 and TRBJ1-2, reads SQTIHQWPATLVQPVGSPLSLECTVEGTSNPNLYWYRQAAGRGLQLLFYSVGIGQISSEVPQNLSASRPQDRQFILSSKKLLLSDSGFYLCAWSVRLGQGGTPYGYTFGSGTRLTVV.